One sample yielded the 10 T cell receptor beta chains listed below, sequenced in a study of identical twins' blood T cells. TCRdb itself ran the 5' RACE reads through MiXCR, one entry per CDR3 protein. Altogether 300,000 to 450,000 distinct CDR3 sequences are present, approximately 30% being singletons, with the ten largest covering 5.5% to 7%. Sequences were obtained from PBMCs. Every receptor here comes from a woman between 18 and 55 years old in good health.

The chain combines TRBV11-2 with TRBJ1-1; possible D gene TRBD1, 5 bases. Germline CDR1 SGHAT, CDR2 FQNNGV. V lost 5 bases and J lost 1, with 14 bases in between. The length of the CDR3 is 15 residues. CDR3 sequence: CASSRQGASNTEAFF. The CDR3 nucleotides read TGTGCCAGCAGCCGCCAGGGAGCCTCGAACACTGAAGCTTTCTTT.

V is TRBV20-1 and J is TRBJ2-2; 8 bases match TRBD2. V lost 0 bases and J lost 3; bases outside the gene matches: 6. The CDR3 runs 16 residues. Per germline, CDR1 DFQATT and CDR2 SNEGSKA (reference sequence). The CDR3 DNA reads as TGCAGTGCTAGAGATCAGACAGCGGGAGACACCGGGGAGCTGTTTTTT. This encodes CSARDQTAGDTGELFF.

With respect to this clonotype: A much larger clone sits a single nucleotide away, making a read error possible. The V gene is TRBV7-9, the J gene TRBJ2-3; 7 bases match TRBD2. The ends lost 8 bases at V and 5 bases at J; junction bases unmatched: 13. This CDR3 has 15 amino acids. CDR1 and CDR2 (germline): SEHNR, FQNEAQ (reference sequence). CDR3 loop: CASASTSELGDTQYF. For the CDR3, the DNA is TGTGCCAGCGCCTCCACTAGCGAGTTAGGAGATACGCAGTATTTT.

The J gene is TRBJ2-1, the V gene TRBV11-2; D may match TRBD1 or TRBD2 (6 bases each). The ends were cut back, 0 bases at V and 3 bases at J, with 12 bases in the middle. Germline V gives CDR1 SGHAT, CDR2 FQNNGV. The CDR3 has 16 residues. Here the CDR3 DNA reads TGTGCCAGCAGCTTAGATCTAGGGGGAGGCTACAATGAGCAGTTCTTC. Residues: CASSLDLGGGYNEQFF.

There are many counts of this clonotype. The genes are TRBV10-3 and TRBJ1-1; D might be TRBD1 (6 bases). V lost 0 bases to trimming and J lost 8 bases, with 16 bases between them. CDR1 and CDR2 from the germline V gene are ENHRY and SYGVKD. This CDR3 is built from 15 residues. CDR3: CAISESWGRSTEAFF. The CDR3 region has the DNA TGTGCCATCAGTGAGTCGTGGGGGCGGTCAACAGAAGCTTTCTTT.

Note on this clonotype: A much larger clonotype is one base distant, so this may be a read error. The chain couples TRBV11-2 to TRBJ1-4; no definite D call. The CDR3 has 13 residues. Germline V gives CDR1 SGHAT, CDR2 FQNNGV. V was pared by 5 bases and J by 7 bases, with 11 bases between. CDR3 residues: CASSPDFSEKLFF. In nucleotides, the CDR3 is TGTGCCAGCAGCCCAGATTTTAGTGAAAAACTGTTTTTT.

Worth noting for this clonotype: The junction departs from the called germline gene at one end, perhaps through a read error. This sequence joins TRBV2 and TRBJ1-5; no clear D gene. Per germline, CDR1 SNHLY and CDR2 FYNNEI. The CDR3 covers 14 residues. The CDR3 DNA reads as TGTGCCGGCAGTGAGGGCACCGAGCATCAGCCCCAGCATTTT. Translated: CAGSEGTEHQPQHF.

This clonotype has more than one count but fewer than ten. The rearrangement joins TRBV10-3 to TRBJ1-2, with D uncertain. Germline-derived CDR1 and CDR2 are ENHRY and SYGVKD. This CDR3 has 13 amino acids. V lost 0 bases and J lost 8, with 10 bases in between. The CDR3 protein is CAISESLQTGYTF. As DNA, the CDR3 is TGTGCCATCAGTGAGTCATTACAAACGGGCTACACCTTC.

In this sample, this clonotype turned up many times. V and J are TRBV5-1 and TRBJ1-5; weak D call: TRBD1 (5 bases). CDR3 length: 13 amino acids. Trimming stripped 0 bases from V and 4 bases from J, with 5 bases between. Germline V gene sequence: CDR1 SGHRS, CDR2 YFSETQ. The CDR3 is CASSLGQNQPQHF. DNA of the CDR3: TGCGCCAGCAGCTTGGGACAGAATCAGCCCCAGCATTTT.

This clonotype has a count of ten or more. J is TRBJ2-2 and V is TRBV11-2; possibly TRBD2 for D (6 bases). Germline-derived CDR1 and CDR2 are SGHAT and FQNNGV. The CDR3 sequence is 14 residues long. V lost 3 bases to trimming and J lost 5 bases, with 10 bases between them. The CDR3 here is CASSLLADTGELFF. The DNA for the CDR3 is TGTGCCAGCAGCTTGTTAGCGGATACCGGGGAGCTGTTTTTT.